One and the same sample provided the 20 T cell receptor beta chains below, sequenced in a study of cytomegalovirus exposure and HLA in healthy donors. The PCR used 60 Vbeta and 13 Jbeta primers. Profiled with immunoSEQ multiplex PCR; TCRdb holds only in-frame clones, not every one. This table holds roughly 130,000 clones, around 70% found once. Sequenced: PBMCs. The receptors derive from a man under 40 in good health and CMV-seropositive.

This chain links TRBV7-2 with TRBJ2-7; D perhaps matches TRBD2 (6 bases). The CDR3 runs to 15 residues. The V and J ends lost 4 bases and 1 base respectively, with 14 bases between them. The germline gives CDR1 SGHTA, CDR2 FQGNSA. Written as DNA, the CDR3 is TGTGCCAGCAGCTCCCAGCGGGCGGGGTCCTACGAGCAGTACTTC. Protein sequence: CASSSQRAGSYEQYF.

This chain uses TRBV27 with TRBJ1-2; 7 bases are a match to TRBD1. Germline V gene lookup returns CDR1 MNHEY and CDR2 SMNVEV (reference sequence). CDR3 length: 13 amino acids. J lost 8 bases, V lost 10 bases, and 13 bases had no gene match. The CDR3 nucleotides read TGTGCCAATAGGGGACAGCTTGAGCTCGGCTACACCTTC. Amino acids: CANRGQLELGYTF.

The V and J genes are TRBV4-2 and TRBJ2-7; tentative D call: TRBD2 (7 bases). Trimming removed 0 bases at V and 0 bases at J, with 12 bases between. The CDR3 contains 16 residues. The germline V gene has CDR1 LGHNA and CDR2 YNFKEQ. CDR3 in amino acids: CASSQDGGGNSYEQYF. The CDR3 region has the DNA TGTGCCAGCAGCCAAGATGGGGGGGGCAACTCCTACGAGCAGTACTTC.

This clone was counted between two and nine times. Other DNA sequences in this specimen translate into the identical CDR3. The CDR3 bases are TGTGCCAGCAGCTTGGACAGGAACACTGAAGCTTTCTTT. This translates into CASSLDRNTEAFF. V and J are TRBV7-8 and TRBJ1-1, with a possible D match to TRBD1 (6 bases). CDR3 size: 13 residues. Trimming took off 3 bases at V and 1 base at J, with 6 bases between the two ends. CDR1 is SGHVS, CDR2 FQNEAQ, per germline.

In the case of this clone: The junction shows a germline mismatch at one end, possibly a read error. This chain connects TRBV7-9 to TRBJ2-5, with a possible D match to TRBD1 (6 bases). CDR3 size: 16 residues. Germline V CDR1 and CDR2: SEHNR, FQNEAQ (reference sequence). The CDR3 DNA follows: TGTTCCAGCAGCTTAGGGGACACCTCTCGGGCAGAGACCCAGTACTTC. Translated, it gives CSSSLGDTSRAETQYF.

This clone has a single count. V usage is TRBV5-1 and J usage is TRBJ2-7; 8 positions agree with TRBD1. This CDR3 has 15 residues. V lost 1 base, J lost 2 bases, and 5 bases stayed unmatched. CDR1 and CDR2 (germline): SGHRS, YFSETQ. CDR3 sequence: CASSLWTGPPYEQYF. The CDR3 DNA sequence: TGCGCCAGCAGCTTGTGGACAGGGCCTCCCTACGAGCAGTACTTC.

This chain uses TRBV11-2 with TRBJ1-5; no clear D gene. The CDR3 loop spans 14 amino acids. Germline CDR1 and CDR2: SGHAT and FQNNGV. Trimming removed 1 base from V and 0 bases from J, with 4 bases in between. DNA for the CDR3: TGTGCCAGCAGCTTAGGGGCTAGCAATCAGCCCCAGCATTTT. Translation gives CASSLGASNQPQHF.

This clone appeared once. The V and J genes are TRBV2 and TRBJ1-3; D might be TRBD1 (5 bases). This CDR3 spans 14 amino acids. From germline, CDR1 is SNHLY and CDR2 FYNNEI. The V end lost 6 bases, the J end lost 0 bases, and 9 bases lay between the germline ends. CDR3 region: CASRETVSGNTIYF. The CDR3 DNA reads TGTGCCAGCAGGGAGACAGTCTCTGGAAACACCATATATTTT.

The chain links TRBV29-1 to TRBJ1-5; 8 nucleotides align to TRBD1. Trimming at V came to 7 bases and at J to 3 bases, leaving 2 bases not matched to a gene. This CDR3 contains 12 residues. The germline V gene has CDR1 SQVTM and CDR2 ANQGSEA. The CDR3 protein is CSAGGVNQPQHF. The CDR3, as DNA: TGCAGCGCAGGGGGCGTCAATCAGCCCCAGCATTTT.

Written as DNA, the CDR3 is TGTGCCAGCAGCCAAGATCGTCCGGGAAGGGGGTGGGCAGATACGCAGTATTTT. Amino acids: CASSQDRPGRGWADTQYF. This chain connects TRBV4-2 to TRBJ2-3; perhaps TRBD1 as D (6 bases). With 0 bases removed from V and 4 bases from J, the gap between germline ends came to 20 bases. The germline CDR1 and CDR2 sequences are LGHNA and YNFKEQ. The CDR3 is made up of 18 amino acids.

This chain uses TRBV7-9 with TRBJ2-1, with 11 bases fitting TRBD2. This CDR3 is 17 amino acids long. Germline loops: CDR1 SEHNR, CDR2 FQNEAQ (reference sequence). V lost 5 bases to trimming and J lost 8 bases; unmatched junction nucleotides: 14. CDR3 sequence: CASSPRIVTSGIDEQFF. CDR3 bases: TGTGCCAGCAGCCCTAGGATTGTGACTAGCGGGATCGATGAGCAGTTCTTC.

The CDR3 coding sequence is TGTGCCAGCGGGGTAGGGGGGGAGAACAATGAGCAGTTCTTC. Translating it yields CASGVGGENNEQFF. The J gene is TRBJ2-1, the V gene TRBV6-5; D may be TRBD2 (7 bases). CDR3 length equals 14 residues. Germline CDR1 and CDR2: MNHEY and SVGAGI. Trimming stripped 8 bases from V and 5 bases from J, with 16 bases between.

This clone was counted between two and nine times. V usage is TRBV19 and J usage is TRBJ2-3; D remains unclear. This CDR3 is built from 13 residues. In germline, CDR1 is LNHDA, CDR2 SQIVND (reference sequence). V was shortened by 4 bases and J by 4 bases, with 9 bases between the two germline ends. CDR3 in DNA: TGTGCCAGTAGTAATAGCTTGGCAGATACGCAGTATTTT. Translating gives CASSNSLADTQYF.

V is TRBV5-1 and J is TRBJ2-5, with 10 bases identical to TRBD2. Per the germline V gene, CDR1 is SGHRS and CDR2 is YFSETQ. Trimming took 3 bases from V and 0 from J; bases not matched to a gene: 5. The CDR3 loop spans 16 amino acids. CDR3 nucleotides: TGCGCCAGCAGCTCCTTAACTAGCGGGAACCAAGAGACCCAGTACTTC. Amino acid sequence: CASSSLTSGNQETQYF. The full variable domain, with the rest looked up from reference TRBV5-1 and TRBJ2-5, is KAGVTQTPRYLIKTRGQQVTLSCSPISGHRSVSWYQQTPGQGLQFLFEYFSETQRNKGNFPGRFSGRQFSNSRSEMNVSTLELGDSALYLCASSSLTSGNQETQYFGPGTRLLVL.

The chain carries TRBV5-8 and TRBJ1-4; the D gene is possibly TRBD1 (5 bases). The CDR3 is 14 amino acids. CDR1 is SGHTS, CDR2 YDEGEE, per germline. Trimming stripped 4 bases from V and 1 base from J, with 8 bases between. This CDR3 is CASSGGKTNEKLFF. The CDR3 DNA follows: TGTGCCAGCAGCGGGGGGAAAACTAATGAAAAACTGTTTTTT.

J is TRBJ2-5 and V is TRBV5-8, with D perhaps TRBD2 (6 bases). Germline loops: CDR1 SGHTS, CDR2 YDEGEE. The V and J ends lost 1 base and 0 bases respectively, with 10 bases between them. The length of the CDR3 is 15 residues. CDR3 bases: TGTGCCAGCAGCTTGCCAGGGAGGTACCAAGAGACCCAGTACTTC. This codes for CASSLPGRYQETQYF.

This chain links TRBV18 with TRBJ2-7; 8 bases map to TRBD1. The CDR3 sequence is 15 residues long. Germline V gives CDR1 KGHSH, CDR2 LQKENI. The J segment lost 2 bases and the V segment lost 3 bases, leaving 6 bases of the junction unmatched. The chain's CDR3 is CASSPWTGSPYEQYF. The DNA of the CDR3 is TGTGCCAGCTCACCGTGGACAGGGAGTCCCTACGAGCAGTACTTC. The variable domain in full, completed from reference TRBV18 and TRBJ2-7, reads NAGVMQNPRHLVRRRGQEARLRCSPMKGHSHVYWYRQLPEEGLKFMVYLQKENIIDESGMPKERFSAEFPKEGPSILRIQQVVRGDSAAYFCASSPWTGSPYEQYFGPGTRLTVT.

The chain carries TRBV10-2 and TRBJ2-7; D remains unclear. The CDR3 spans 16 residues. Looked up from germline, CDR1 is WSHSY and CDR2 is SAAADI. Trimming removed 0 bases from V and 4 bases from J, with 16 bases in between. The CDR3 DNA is TGCGCCAGCAGTGAGTCACCGTATTCGAGAACGTACGAGCAGTACTTC. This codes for CASSESPYSRTYEQYF.

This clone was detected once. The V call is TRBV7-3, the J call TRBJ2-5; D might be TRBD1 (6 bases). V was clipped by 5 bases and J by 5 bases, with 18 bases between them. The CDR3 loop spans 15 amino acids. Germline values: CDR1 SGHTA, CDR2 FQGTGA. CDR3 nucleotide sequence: TGTGCCAGCAGCCTCGACACAGGGCCGTGGGAGACCCAGTACTTC. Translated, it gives CASSLDTGPWETQYF.

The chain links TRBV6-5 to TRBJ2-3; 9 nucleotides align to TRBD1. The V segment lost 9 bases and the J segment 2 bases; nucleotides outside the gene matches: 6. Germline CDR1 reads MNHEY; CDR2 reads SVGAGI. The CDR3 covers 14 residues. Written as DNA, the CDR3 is TGTGCCAGGCGACAGGGGGAGGCCACAGATACGCAGTATTTT. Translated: CARRQGEATDTQYF.